These 21 T cell receptor beta chains originate from one sample sequenced in a study of blood T cell repertoires in COVID-19. Repertoires were generated with immunoSEQ multiplex PCR, while TCRdb's copy carries only in-frame clones and drops some. The repertoire holds hundreds of thousands of clones, 84% seen once, with 15% to 20% in the top ten. Sequencing was performed on peripheral blood. These receptors were obtained from a man aged 30-40 years with active or convalescent COVID-19.

V and J are TRBV28 and TRBJ1-4; possible D gene TRBD1, 5 bases. Germline values: CDR1 MDHEN, CDR2 SYDVKM. The CDR3 runs to 12 residues. The V end was cut by 6 bases, the J end by 5 bases, with 7 bases between. The CDR3 DNA reads TGTGCCAGCAGGACAGTGAATGAAAAACTGTTTTTT. Its protein is CASRTVNEKLFF.

This chain uses TRBV5-6 with TRBJ1-5, with D possibly TRBD1 on 6 matching bases. V lost 4 bases, J lost 0 bases, and 14 bases lay in between. CDR3 length: 16 residues. The germline V gene has CDR1 SGHDT and CDR2 YYEEEE. Here the CDR3 DNA reads TGTGCCAGCAGCCGCCTGACAGGCCATAGCAATCAGCCCCAGCATTTT. This translates into CASSRLTGHSNQPQHF. Full variable domain (rest looked up from reference TRBV5-6 and TRBJ1-5): DAGVTQSPTHLIKTRGQQVTLRCSPKSGHDTVSWYQQALGQGPQFIFQYYEEEERQRGNFPDRFSGHQFPNYSSELNVNALLLGDSALYLCASSRLTGHSNQPQHFGDGTRLSIL.

This chain connects TRBV28 to TRBJ2-1; 7 bases fit TRBD2. CDR1 and CDR2 (germline): MDHEN, SYDVKM. This CDR3 is 14 amino acids long. The junction had 13 bases not matched to a gene; V was cut back by 7 bases and J by 10 bases. CDR3 amino acids: CASKGREWAGEQFF. CDR3 nucleotides: TGTGCCAGCAAGGGGCGGGAGTGGGCAGGGGAGCAGTTCTTC.

This chain uses TRBV5-1 with TRBJ1-2; perhaps TRBD1 as D (6 bases). The CDR3 sequence is 14 residues long. V lost 3 bases and J lost 8, with 17 bases in between. Germline loops: CDR1 SGHRS, CDR2 YFSETQ. This CDR3 reads CASSSQGFDLGYTF. The CDR3 DNA follows: TGCGCCAGCAGCTCACAGGGTTTTGATTTAGGCTACACCTTC.

This clone has a single count. The chain is built from TRBV12-1 and TRBJ2-1; the table gives TRBD2 as D, unverified against the DNA. TRBV12-1 is annotated as a pseudogene. The CDR3 extends over 17 amino acids. CDR3 sequence: CASSFVGIAAAYNEQFF. In nucleotides, the CDR3 is TGTGCCAGCAGCTTTGTGGGGATAGCGGCAGCCTACAATGAGCAGTTCTTC.

The gene calls are TRBV6-6 and TRBJ2-1; TRBD2 might be the D (7 bases). The V gene lost 3 bases and the J gene lost 8 bases, with 20 bases spanning the gap. CDR3 length equals 16 residues. Germline V gives CDR1 MNHNY, CDR2 SVGAGI (reference sequence). Here the CDR3 reads CASSYNRGARSDEQFF. The CDR3 DNA sequence: TGTGCCAGCAGTTATAACCGGGGGGCCCGTTCCGATGAGCAGTTCTTC.

The genes are TRBV7-9 and TRBJ1-2, with 7 bases fitting TRBD1. J lost 3 bases, V lost 6 bases, and 7 bases had no gene match. The CDR3 consists of 14 residues. CDR1 and CDR2 from the germline V gene are SEHNR and FQNEAQ (reference sequence). The CDR3 DNA follows: TGTGCCAGCAGGTTACAGGGGTGGGACTATGGCTACACCTTC. Its protein is CASRLQGWDYGYTF.

The chain links TRBV30 to TRBJ1-3; D perhaps matches TRBD1 (5 bases). Germline assignment: CDR1 GTSNPN and CDR2 SVGIG (reference sequence). This CDR3 contains 15 residues. V gave up 5 bases and J gave up 0 bases, with 14 bases separating them. DNA for the CDR3: TGTGCCTGGGAACTTGACAGTTACTCTGGAAACACCATATATTTT. This encodes CAWELDSYSGNTIYF.

The CDR3 protein is CASSFGGYTEAFF. In DNA form, the CDR3 reads TGTGCCAGCAGTTTTGGGGGGTACACTGAAGCTTTCTTT. The rearrangement uses TRBV12-3 or TRBV12-4 and TRBJ1-1; TRBD1 might be the D (5 bases). Trimming took 3 bases from V and 3 from J, leaving 8 bases between them. The CDR3 spans 13 residues.

The chain combines TRBV7-2 with TRBJ1-2, with a possible D match to TRBD1 (5 bases). V lost 10 bases, J lost 12 bases, and 15 bases lay in between. This CDR3 spans 10 amino acids. Germline lookup yields CDR1 SGHTA and CDR2 FQGNSA. The CDR3 nucleotides read TGTGCCATTTACGACAGTCTCCACACCTTC. Amino acids: CAIYDSLHTF.

This clone showed up just a few times. This CDR3 is CASSRGGPTNEKLFF. CDR3 coding DNA: TGTGCCAGCAGCCGTGGCGGGCCGACTAATGAAAAACTGTTTTTT. This sequence joins TRBV7-2 and TRBJ1-4; D remains ambiguous. V lost 5 bases and J 2 bases, leaving 12 bases between the germline ends. The CDR3 loop spans 15 amino acids. Germline CDR1 is SGHTA and CDR2 is FQGNSA. The full variable domain, in which reference TRBV7-2 and TRBJ1-4 provide the parts outside the CDR3, is GAGVSQSPSNKVTEKGKDVELRCDPISGHTALYWYRQSLGQGLEFLIYFQGNSAPDKSGLPSDRFSAERTGGSVSTLTIQRTQQEDSAVYLCASSRGGPTNEKLFFGSGTQLSVL.

This chain uses TRBV11-3 with TRBJ2-1; D possibly corresponds to TRBD2 (5 bases). The germline V gene has CDR1 SGHNT and CDR2 YENEEA. CDR3 length: 11 amino acids. Trimming removed 5 bases at V and 9 bases at J, with 8 bases between. The CDR3 region has the DNA TGTGCCAGCAGCCGGGGTTTTGAGCAGTTCTTC. Protein sequence: CASSRGFEQFF.

This clone was counted only a few times. The chain carries TRBV28 and TRBJ1-6; D is possibly TRBD1 (5 bases). Trimming shortened V by 3 bases and J by 3 bases, and 18 bases separated the two germline ends. The CDR3 is 18 residues long. From germline, CDR1 is MDHEN and CDR2 SYDVKM. The DNA of the CDR3 is TGTGCCAGCAGTTTGCCGGGGGTATGGGGGAGCTATAATTCACCCCTCCACTTT. Its translation: CASSLPGVWGSYNSPLHF.

To note about this clone: This likely stems from a read error, as it lies one base from a far larger clone. The gene calls are TRBV12-3 or TRBV12-4 and TRBJ1-1; TRBD1 might be the D (6 bases). This CDR3 is 12 amino acids long. Trimming left V 6 bases short and J 6 bases short, with 11 bases between. The CDR3 protein is CASSTQGPEAFF. The DNA for the CDR3 is TGTGCCAGCAGCACACAGGGCCCTGAAGCTTTCTTT.

The chain uses TRBV6-2 or TRBV6-3 and TRBJ2-3, with 8 bases identical to TRBD2. CDR3 length: 17 amino acids. The V gene's germline CDR1 is MNHEY and CDR2 SVGEGT. V lost 0 bases, J lost 0 bases, and 5 bases stayed unmatched. In DNA form, the CDR3 reads TGTGCCAGCAGTTACTCGCTGGCGGGAGGTAGCACAGATACGCAGTATTTT. This translates into CASSYSLAGGSTDTQYF.

This clone was seen a handful of times. The CDR3 bases are TGTGCCAGCAGCCCCACCGGCAGGGCCTATGGCTACACCTTC. Amino acid sequence: CASSPTGRAYGYTF. This chain uses TRBV9 with TRBJ1-2; D perhaps matches TRBD1 (5 bases). V lost 4 bases to trimming and J lost 4 bases, with 14 bases between them. The V gene's germline CDR1 is SGDLS and CDR2 YYNGEE. The CDR3 spans 14 residues.

This clone was seen a single time. The chain joins TRBV9 to TRBJ2-3; TRBD2 might be the D (5 bases). CDR3 length: 16 residues. Germline V lookup: CDR1 SGDLS, CDR2 YYNGEE. The germline V and J ends were trimmed by 4 bases and 1 base, with 16 bases remaining between them. For the CDR3, the DNA is TGTGCCAGCAGCCCAGAGCGGACCTGGGGCACAGATACGCAGTATTTT. Amino acids: CASSPERTWGTDTQYF. The full variable domain, in which reference TRBV9 and TRBJ2-3 provide the parts outside the CDR3, is DSGVTQTPKHLITATGQRVTLRCSPRSGDLSVYWYQQSLDQGLQFLIQYYNGEERAKGNILERFSAQQFPDLHSELNLSSLELGDSALYFCASSPERTWGTDTQYFGPGTRLTVL.

This chain uses TRBV11-3 with TRBJ2-3; 8 nucleotides line up with TRBD2. The CDR3 is 16 amino acids. The ends lost 4 bases at V and 1 base at J; junction bases unmatched: 7. The germline CDR1 and CDR2 sequences are SGHNT and YENEEA. CDR3: CASSSRGSGGTDTQYF. CDR3 DNA: TGTGCCAGCAGCTCCCGGGGTAGCGGGGGCACAGATACGCAGTATTTT.

The CDR3 here is CATSRTGVETQYF. The CDR3 DNA reads as TGTGCCACCAGCAGAACAGGGGTCGAGACCCAGTACTTC. The J gene is TRBJ2-5, the V gene TRBV15; 7 nucleotides agree with TRBD1. J lost 5 bases, V lost 2 bases, and 2 bases had no gene match. The CDR3 extends over 13 amino acids. The germline V gene encodes CDR1 LNHNV and CDR2 YYDKDF (reference sequence).

This chain connects TRBV2 to TRBJ2-3; 8 bases align to TRBD1. The length of the CDR3 is 16 residues. The germline V gene has CDR1 SNHLY and CDR2 FYNNEI. Trimming at V came to 2 bases and at J to 2 bases, leaving 6 bases not matched to a gene. DNA for the CDR3: TGTGCCAGCAGTGAACTCAGACAGGGGACCACAGATACGCAGTATTTT. Its protein product is CASSELRQGTTDTQYF.

The V call is TRBV18, the J call TRBJ1-2; 9 positions agree with TRBD1. CDR3 length: 15 amino acids. Trimming removed 3 bases from V and 4 bases from J; junction bases left unmatched: 6. Germline CDR1 KGHSH, CDR2 LQKENI. Here the CDR3 DNA reads TGTGCCAGCTCACCGCCGGACAGGGGAGTCTATGGCTACACCTTC. This codes for CASSPPDRGVYGYTF. Complete variable domain (other parts from reference TRBV18 and TRBJ1-2): NAGVMQNPRHLVRRRGQEARLRCSPMKGHSHVYWYRQLPEEGLKFMVYLQKENIIDESGMPKERFSAEFPKEGPSILRIQQVVRGDSAAYFCASSPPDRGVYGYTFGSGTRLTVV.